This TCR beta chain was observed in a study of blood T cells in healthy people across ages. Comments on this clonotype: Its antigen is still unknown.

Combining a sample-barcoded 5' primer with a J-beta primer mix, a second PCR ran for about 6 to 11 cycles. Individual samples furnished no less than 2.5 million CDR3-containing paired-end reads apiece. TCRdb processed the 5' RACE reads anew with MiXCR; each CDR3 protein has one entry. The sample has just over 800,000 distinct CDR3 sequences, under 80% seen once; the top ten hold 28%. Study conclusions and caveats: Long-lived donors had more naive CD4+ cells and higher diversity than aged donors.

The junction had 6 bases not matched to a gene; V was cut back by 5 bases and J by 2 bases. This CDR3 has 15 residues. Source material: blood. This TCR was sampled from a man aged 25-45 years in good health. The chain couples TRBV12-3 or TRBV12-4 to TRBJ2-3; 8 bases line up with TRBD1. This CDR3 reads CASSAGTGLTDTQYF. CDR3 nucleotides: TGTGCCAGCAGTGCCGGGACAGGCCTCACAGATACGCAGTATTTT.